This TCR beta chain was obtained from a study of cytomegalovirus exposure and HLA in healthy donors. Study at large: Findings of an earlier analysis included some 120 million unique TCR beta sequences from roughly 190 million T cells.

Overall study findings and caveats: In an earlier analysis, most TCR beta V segments were productive about 87% or about 30% of the time. Exclusion as indistinguishable affected some V segments, including TRBV6-2 and TRBV6-3. Altogether, some 170 TCR beta chains were recorded as cytomegalovirus-associated.

Per the germline V gene, CDR1 is SGHAT and CDR2 is FQNNGV. Trimming removed 5 bases at V and 2 bases at J, with 14 bases between. The CDR3 loop spans 15 amino acids. It was with 60 Vbeta and 13 Jbeta primers that the PCR ran. Assay: immunoSEQ multiplex PCR; the TCRdb copy retains only in-frame clones and omits some. The data show roughly 170,000 clones, roughly 80% seen once. Concerning this clone itself: The antigen remains undetermined.

The chain links TRBV11-2 to TRBJ2-3; D perhaps matches TRBD2 (6 bases). The TCR comes from a young man in good health and CMV-seropositive. Sequencing was performed on PBMCs. The CDR3 DNA follows: TGTGCCAGCAGCCCGAGAGGGGAGGCCACAGATACGCAGTATTTT. Its translation is CASSPRGEATDTQYF.